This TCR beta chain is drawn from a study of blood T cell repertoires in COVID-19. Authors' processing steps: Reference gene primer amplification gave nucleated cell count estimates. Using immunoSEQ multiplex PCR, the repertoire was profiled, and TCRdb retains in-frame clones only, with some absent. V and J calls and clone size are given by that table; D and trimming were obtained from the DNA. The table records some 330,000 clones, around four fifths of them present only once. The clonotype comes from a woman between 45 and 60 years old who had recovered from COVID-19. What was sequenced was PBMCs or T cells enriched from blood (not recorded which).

CDR3: CAIQDRTRTDTQYF. In DNA form, the CDR3 reads TGTGCCATACAAGACAGGACACGCACAGATACGCAGTATTTT. The V and J genes are TRBV19 and TRBJ2-3; possible D gene TRBD1, 6 bases. CDR1 LNHDA and CDR2 SQIVND come from the germline V gene (reference sequence). V was clipped by 10 bases and J by 1 base, with 15 bases between them. The CDR3 totals 14 residues. Full variable domain (remainder filled in from reference TRBV19 and TRBJ2-3): DGGITQSPKYLFRKEGQNVTLSCEQNLNHDAMYWYRQDPGQGLRLIYYSQIVNDFQKGDIAEGYSVSREKKESFPLTVTSAQKNPTAFYLCAIQDRTRTDTQYFGPGTRLTVL.